This TCR beta chain was documented in a study of regulatory T cells in long-lasting Graves disease. This clonotype occurred a few times. Antigen specificity is unknown. The V and J ends lost 6 bases and 2 bases respectively, with 11 bases between them. Germline V gene lookup returns CDR1 MNHEY and CDR2 SMNVEV (reference sequence). CDR3 length equals 14 residues. The time point: persistent/refractory GD, antithyroid drugs over 5 years with positive TRAb. The TCR library was made from RNA that had been extracted from PBMCs in TRIzol. Criteria from the American Thyroid Association guidelines were applied to diagnose Graves' disease. The patients were drawn from one endocrinology department in Xi'an, China. Arm-PCR of CDR3 regions and iRepertoire HTBI primers were used to build TCR beta libraries. TCRdb redid the calling of the multiplex PCR reads with MiXCR, one entry per CDR3 protein. Among around 400,000 distinct CDR3 sequences listed, roughly 24% were seen once.

Study observations and caveats: The study found TRBV28, TRBJ1-2 and TRBJ2-5 favored in persistent disease.

The chain recombines TRBV27 with TRBJ1-3, with a weak D call TRBD1 (5 bases). This TCR derives from a woman aged 40 to 50 with Graves disease. The source material was peripheral blood mononuclear cells (PBMCs), sampled when the disease was refractory, from a patient treated with antithyroid drugs. This CDR3 reads CASRKGVAGNTIYF. Here the CDR3 DNA reads TGTGCCAGCAGAAAAGGGGTGGCTGGAAACACCATATATTTT.